The rows below give T cell receptor beta chains drawn from one sample of a study of human T cells and chemical hapten exposure. TCRdb analysed the RACE reads with MiXCR anew, one entry per CDR3 protein. The sample shows under 50,000 distinct CDR3 sequences, 12% of them seen only once. The specimen was whole blood, collected in connection with sensitization to the hapten diphenylcyclopropenone (DPC). The receptors shown here come from a woman aged 35 to 49 with alopecia areata. Some clones in this sample may be carry-over from other donors' samples. Both conserved end residues are part of each CDR3. The D gene is left open where the match is weak. A clone size is listed for some rows: how often the clone was seen (once, few, many), or a class if it is expanded.

TRBV7-8	.	many	TRBJ2-7	TGTGCCAGCAGCCAAAGCTCCTACGAGCAGTACTTC	CASSQSSYEQYF
TRBV27	TRBD1	many	TRBJ1-2	TGTGCCAGCAGCCCTACGGGACAGGGGGCGTTAAAATTCGGTGGCTACACCTTC	CASSPTGQGALKFGGYTF
TRBV15	.	.	TRBJ1-1	TGTGCCACCAGCAGAGCTGCGCCTGAGGGAGCTTTCTTT	CATSRAAPEGAFF
TRBV30	.	many	TRBJ1-1	TGTGCCTGGAGTTCGGGCCCGAACACTGAAGCTTTCTTT	CAWSSGPNTEAFF
TRBV7-2	TRBD2	.	TRBJ2-1	TGTGCCAGCAGCCTCCAGAGCGGAGCGGGAGCCTACAATGAGCAGTTCTTC	CASSLQSGAGAYNEQFF
TRBV3-1	.	many	TRBJ2-7	TGTGCCAGCAGCCAAGTAAGCCAGAAGTTGGGGAATCAGTACTTC	CASSQVSQKLGNQYF
TRBV20-1	.	.	TRBJ2-7	TGCAGTGCTAGAGGCGAAAGCTCCTACGAGCAGTACTTC	CSARGESSYEQYF
TRBV12-3/TRBV12-4	.	many	TRBJ1-1	TGTGCCAGCACCCAACGGACGGGGAACACTGAAGCTTTCTTT	CASTQRTGNTEAFF
TRBV6-5	.	many	TRBJ1-2	TGTGCCAGCAGGGCGCTGGGGGGTGCCAGCCCTTATGGCTACACCTTC	CASRALGGASPYGYTF
TRBV4-3	.	.	TRBJ1-1	TGCGCCAGCAGCCTGGCGAGGTCTACTGAAGCTTTCTTT	CASSLARSTEAFF
TRBV5-1	TRBD1	.	TRBJ2-7	TGCGCCAGCAACACTGGGACAGACCACGAGCAGTACTTC	CASNTGTDHEQYF
TRBV6-6	.	.	TRBJ1-5	TGTGCCAGCAGTTACTCGACAGGAGGGGTCGTCCAGCCCCAGCATTTT	CASSYSTGGVVQPQHF
TRBV28	.	few	TRBJ2-7	TGTGCCAGCAGTTTACCGGGGGGCCTGCGTAGATACGAGCAGTACTTC	CASSLPGGLRRYEQYF
TRBV6-2/TRBV6-3	.	.	TRBJ2-7	TGTGCCAGCAGGCGCGCGGGCGAGCAGTACTTC	CASRRAGEQYF
TRBV19	TRBD2	many	TRBJ2-7	TGTGACAGTAGTATCACCGGGAGGGGAAGCGAGCAGTACTTC	CDSSITGRGSEQYF
TRBV27	.	.	TRBJ2-7	TGTGCCAGCAGTTCGCCCGGACTGCGCCCCTACGAGCAGTACTTC	CASSSPGLRPYEQYF